The clone carrying this T cell receptor (beta chain) was detected many times. The antigen is unknown. This sample was included in a study of neurological immune-mediated disorders. Across the whole study: Among the 35 or so patients with multiple sclerosis, roughly 30 were relapsing-remitting, while 3 were secondary progressive.

Overall study findings and caveats: HTLV-1-associated myelopathy ranked highest for TCR clonal expansion and multiple sclerosis lowest, beneath healthy controls.

cDNA synthesis was performed by 5'RACE with 10-nucleotide random UMIs. MiXCR was run by TCRdb on the 5' RACE reads, yielding one entry per CDR3 protein. The table shows 40,000 or so distinct CDR3 sequences, with more than 2% occurring only once. The sequenced material came from PBMCs. The TCR sequence derives from a man aged 45-60 years with multiple sclerosis.

CDR3 DNA sequence: TGTGCCAGCAGCCCGCAGGGCTCTGGAAACACCATATATTTT. Translated, it gives CASSPQGSGNTIYF. This sequence joins TRBV7-8 and TRBJ1-3; possibly TRBD1 for D (5 bases). The CDR3 is 14 residues long. Germline lookup yields CDR1 SGHVS and CDR2 FQNEAQ. V was trimmed by 5 bases and J by 0 bases, leaving 8 bases between them.